Described below is a single T cell receptor (beta chain) sequence and its context. The sample is drawn from a study of blood T cell repertoires in COVID-19. Study-level background: Acute and convalescent COVID-19 samples came from the United States, Italy and Spain. T cells, B-cell-depleted T cells, or PBMCs provided the cDNA or gDNA that served as material.

Germline V gene sequence: CDR1 SGDLS, CDR2 YYNGEE. This CDR3 is built from 15 residues. V gave up 3 bases and J gave up 2 bases, with 11 bases separating them. In the original workflow: Scientists estimated how many nucleated cells there were by amplifying reference gene primers. Libraries were prepared by immunoSEQ multiplex PCR; TCRdb keeps only in-frame clonotypes and omits some of them. D and trimming come from the DNA, and the V and J calls and clone size come from that table. The profile shows about 75,000 clones, 70% to 85% of them singletons. This chain uses TRBV9 with TRBJ2-2; TRBD2 might be the D (5 bases). This TCR was sampled from a woman aged 45-59 years with acute or convalescent COVID-19. Sequencing used peripheral blood. The CDR3 nucleotides are TGTGCCAGCAGCGCCCGACTACTTAACACCGGGGAGCTGTTTTTT. Translation: CASSARLLNTGELFF.